The 28 T cell receptor beta chains below were found in one sample sequenced in a study of T-cell memory formation after mild COVID-19. TCRdb reprocessed the 5' RACE reads via MiXCR and lists one record per CDR3 protein. The repertoire holds about 180,000 distinct CDR3 sequences, with roughly 17% as singletons. Specimen: PBMCs or a T cell subset sorted from them (not recorded which). These receptors all stem from an adult woman who had mild COVID-19 (a few samples of this study predate the infection). Cell type and time point are not known.

This clonotype occurred a few times. V usage is TRBV4-2 and J usage is TRBJ2-4; TRBD1 aligns across 10 bases. The V gene end was trimmed by 2 bases and the J gene end by 9 bases; junction bases not matched to a gene: 7. This CDR3 comprises 15 residues. Germline CDR1 and CDR2: LGHNA and YNFKEQ. The CDR3 region is CASSQQGGQGSIQYF. The CDR3 DNA reads TGTGCCAGCAGCCAACAGGGGGGACAGGGGAGCATTCAGTACTTC.

The sample holds many counts of this clonotype. This chain uses TRBV7-2 with TRBJ1-6; unclear D gene. The V gene lost 5 bases and the J gene lost 4 bases, with 9 bases spanning the gap. Germline V CDR1 and CDR2: SGHTA, FQGNSA. There are 14 residues in the CDR3. The CDR3 bases are TGTGCCAGCAGCCCCGGTGCTTATAATTCACCCCTCCACTTT. It codes for CASSPGAYNSPLHF.

There are many counts of this clonotype. The rearrangement links TRBV6-5 to TRBJ2-7, with 7 bases lining up with TRBD1. Germline trimming cut 4 bases from V and 3 bases from J; bases unmatched to any gene: 3. The germline gives CDR1 MNHEY, CDR2 SVGAGI. The CDR3 consists of 13 residues. CDR3 loop: CASSLTGNYEQYF. As DNA, the CDR3 is TGTGCCAGCAGTTTGACAGGGAACTACGAGCAGTACTTC.

The V call is TRBV5-1, the J call TRBJ2-6; TRBD1 is a possible D gene (6 bases). Germline V gene sequence: CDR1 SGHRS, CDR2 YFSETQ. CDR3 size: 13 residues. Trimming cost V 7 bases and J 3 bases, with 8 bases left between them. CDR3 sequence (DNA): TGCGCCAGCGCACAGGGTGGGGCCAACGTCCTGACTTTC. Amino acids: CASAQGGANVLTF.

In this sample, this clonotype turned up a few times. The chain is built from TRBV11-2 and TRBJ2-3, with 7 bases that match TRBD2. CDR1 and CDR2 from the germline V gene are SGHAT and FQNNGV. J lost 4 bases, V lost 4 bases, and 8 bases had no gene match. CDR3 size: 15 residues. This chain's CDR3 is CASSWTAGVSDTQYF. The CDR3 region has the DNA TGTGCCAGCAGCTGGACGGCGGGGGTCTCAGATACGCAGTATTTT.

The rearrangement joins TRBV29-1 to TRBJ1-1; TRBD1 matches at 7 bases. V lost 7 bases to trimming and J lost 1 base; unmatched junction nucleotides: 6. Germline CDR1 reads SQVTM; CDR2 reads ANQGSEA. This CDR3 comprises 13 residues. CDR3: CSAQRQGNTEAFF. For the CDR3, the DNA is TGCAGCGCCCAACGACAGGGGAACACTGAAGCTTTCTTT.

This clonotype turned up a few times. The chain uses TRBV5-1 and TRBJ1-1; the match to TRBD1 covers 8 bases. Germline V gene lookup returns CDR1 SGHRS and CDR2 YFSETQ. Unmatched junction bases numbered 2, after V lost 0 bases and J lost 1 base. The CDR3 totals 15 residues. CDR3: CASSLVGQANTEAFF. The CDR3 DNA reads as TGCGCCAGCAGCTTGGTGGGACAGGCGAACACTGAAGCTTTCTTT.

The chain uses TRBV7-2 and TRBJ2-1, with TRBD2 identical over 9 bases. The CDR3 covers 15 residues. The junction had 3 bases not matched to a gene; V was cut back by 1 base and J by 5 bases. The germline CDR1 and CDR2 sequences are SGHTA and FQGNSA. The CDR3 loop is CASSLVGTSNNEQFF. The CDR3, as DNA: TGTGCCAGCAGCTTAGTCGGGACTAGCAACAATGAGCAGTTCTTC.

The rearrangement uses TRBV2 and TRBJ1-5, with D perhaps matching TRBD1 (5 bases). Per the germline V gene, CDR1 is SNHLY and CDR2 is FYNNEI. V was cut by 7 bases and J by 5 bases, with 15 bases left in between. This CDR3 is 14 amino acids long. CDR3 sequence (DNA): TGTGCCAGCACTGACAGAGGATCTTATCAGCCCCAGCATTTT. This sequence encodes CASTDRGSYQPQHF. Variable domain in full (rest from reference TRBV2 and TRBJ1-5): EPEVTQTPSHQVTQMGQEVILRCVPISNHLYFYWYRQILGQKVEFLVSFYNNEISEKSEIFDDQFSVERPDGSNFTLKIRSTKLEDSAMYFCASTDRGSYQPQHFGDGTRLSIL.

This rearrangement joins TRBV7-3 to TRBJ2-5; 9 bases align to TRBD2. The CDR3 consists of 17 residues. Germline V gene sequence: CDR1 SGHTA, CDR2 FQGTGA. V trimming: 1 base; J trimming: 5 bases; junction bases outside the gene matches: 11. The DNA of the CDR3 is TGTGCCAGCAGCTTAAAAGGTAGCGGGAGTACCCTGGAGACCCAGTACTTC. It encodes CASSLKGSGSTLETQYF.

This clonotype was seen a few times. The rearrangement joins TRBV12-3 or TRBV12-4 to TRBJ2-1; 10 bases agree with TRBD2. The CDR3 loop spans 18 amino acids. Trimming cost V 5 bases and J 4 bases; bases outside gene matches: 14. In DNA form, the CDR3 reads TGTGCCAGCAGTACGAGGACTAGCGGCCGAGTCGGTTACAATGAGCAGTTCTTC. Its translation is CASSTRTSGRVGYNEQFF.

This clonotype was seen a handful of times. The V gene is TRBV7-8, the J gene TRBJ2-1; 7 bases align to TRBD2. This CDR3 has 16 residues. Germline V CDR1 and CDR2: SGHVS, FQNEAQ. V lost 1 base and J lost 10; bases outside the gene matches: 13. The CDR3 sequence: CASSLEWAGAGEEQFF. CDR3 DNA: TGTGCCAGCAGCTTAGAGTGGGCAGGTGCGGGAGAAGAGCAGTTCTTC.

In this sample, this clonotype turned up a few times. The rearrangement links TRBV7-8 to TRBJ2-5; 10 nucleotides match TRBD2. This CDR3 comprises 14 residues. Germline V gives CDR1 SGHVS, CDR2 FQNEAQ. Trimming took 4 bases from V and 5 from J; bases not matched to a gene: 4. The CDR3 spells CASSSSGSRETQYF. CDR3 in DNA: TGTGCCAGCAGCTCTAGCGGGAGTCGGGAGACCCAGTACTTC. Filled out from reference TRBV7-8 and TRBJ2-5, the complete variable domain reads GAGVSQSPRYKVAKRGQDVALRCDPISGHVSLFWYQQALGQGPEFLTYFQNEAQLDKSGLPSDRFFAERPEGSVSTLKIQRTQQEDSAVYLCASSSSGSRETQYFGPGTRLLVL.

The CDR3 here is CASSLQRTDEQFF. The CDR3 region has the DNA TGTGCCAGCAGCCTCCAAAGGACGGATGAGCAGTTCTTC. The chain joins TRBV7-3 to TRBJ2-1, with D unresolved. The germline V gene encodes CDR1 SGHTA and CDR2 FQGTGA. The CDR3 contains 13 residues. Trimming pared 5 bases from V and 8 bases from J, leaving 13 bases between.

This clonotype was counted a few times. The chain recombines TRBV12-3 or TRBV12-4 with TRBJ2-3, with D perhaps TRBD2 (7 bases). The CDR3 is 17 amino acids. Trimming removed 1 base from V and 4 bases from J, with 18 bases in between. CDR3 nucleotides: TGTGCCAGCAGTTTAGTTAGGAGGGGGGGGCAGTCAGATACGCAGTATTTT. It specifies CASSLVRRGGQSDTQYF.

V gene TRBV15 combines with J gene TRBJ2-7; D unresolved. Deletions cut 5 bases from V and 0 bases from J, with 11 bases between. The V gene's germline CDR1 is LNHNV and CDR2 YYDKDF (reference sequence). CDR3 size: 14 residues. The CDR3 nucleotides are TGTGCCACCAGCGCCACAGCCGTCTCCTACGAGCAGTACTTC. This translates into CATSATAVSYEQYF.

The genes are TRBV6-1 and TRBJ1-1; D is uncertain. V gave up 4 bases and J gave up 7 bases, with 19 bases separating them. The CDR3 runs to 15 residues. Germline assignment: CDR1 MNHNS and CDR2 SASEGT. In DNA form, the CDR3 reads TGTGCCAGCAGTGTTATCTCAGGCTCTGGGGTTGAAGCTTTCTTT. Encoded protein: CASSVISGSGVEAFF.

V usage is TRBV5-1 and J usage is TRBJ1-1; TRBD1 matches at 7 bases. CDR1 and CDR2 (germline): SGHRS, YFSETQ. J gave up 5 bases and V 1 base, and 8 bases lay outside the gene matches. CDR3 length: 15 residues. Written as DNA, the CDR3 is TGCGCCAGCAGCTTGCAGGGGGGCGCGGGGACTGAAGCTTTCTTT. Residues: CASSLQGGAGTEAFF.

This clonotype was recorded a few times. This sequence joins TRBV4-2 and TRBJ2-1; D may match TRBD1 or TRBD2 (6 bases each). V gave up 8 bases and J gave up 0 bases, with 17 bases separating them. This CDR3 region has 16 residues. The germline CDR1 and CDR2 sequences are LGHNA and YNFKEQ. CDR3 residues: CASRSGASSSYNEQFF. The CDR3 region has the DNA TGTGCCAGCCGCTCGGGGGCTTCTAGCTCCTACAATGAGCAGTTCTTC.

The chain employs TRBV7-2 and TRBJ1-5; TRBD1 matches 7 bases. Germline values: CDR1 SGHTA, CDR2 FQGNSA. This CDR3 contains 14 residues. J gave up 2 bases and V 5 bases, and 3 bases lay outside the gene matches. For the CDR3, the DNA is TGTGCCAGCAGCAATACAGGGGGCAATCAGCCCCAGCATTTT. It codes for CASSNTGGNQPQHF.

This clonotype has a count of ten or more. This chain links TRBV5-1 with TRBJ2-3; no reliable D call. CDR3 length equals 14 residues. Per the germline V gene, CDR1 is SGHRS and CDR2 is YFSETQ. V lost 0 bases and J lost 0, with 5 bases in between. The CDR3 DNA follows: TGCGCCAGCAGCTTGGTTCCCAGCACAGATACGCAGTATTTT. It is translated as CASSLVPSTDTQYF.

V and J are TRBV5-1 and TRBJ2-3; no clear D gene. CDR1 SGHRS and CDR2 YFSETQ come from the germline V gene. Trimming took off 2 bases at V and 0 bases at J, with 10 bases between the two ends. The CDR3 runs to 15 residues. The DNA for the CDR3 is TGCGCCAGCAGCTTACAAGACACTAGCACAGATACGCAGTATTTT. It specifies CASSLQDTSTDTQYF. The variable domain in full, with the rest retrieved from reference TRBV5-1 and TRBJ2-3, is KAGVTQTPRYLIKTRGQQVTLSCSPISGHRSVSWYQQTPGQGLQFLFEYFSETQRNKGNFPGRFSGRQFSNSRSEMNVSTLELGDSALYLCASSLQDTSTDTQYFGPGTRLTVL.

This clonotype has more than one count but fewer than ten. The J gene is TRBJ2-3, the V gene TRBV24-1; D is unresolved. Trimming took 9 bases from V and 0 from J, leaving 6 bases between them. The germline V gene has CDR1 KGHDR and CDR2 SFDVKD. CDR3 length equals 12 residues. The CDR3 DNA follows: TGTGCCACCGCAGCCAGCACAGATACGCAGTATTTT. Translation: CATAASTDTQYF.

In this sample, this clonotype turned up a few times. This chain joins TRBV4-2 and TRBJ1-1; D is ambiguous. The ends were cut back, 1 base at V and 1 base at J, with 10 bases in the middle. The CDR3 is 15 residues long. The germline gives CDR1 LGHNA, CDR2 YNFKEQ. The DNA of the CDR3 is TGTGCCAGCAGCCAAGTGGCCAGAGAGAACACTGAAGCTTTCTTT. Protein: CASSQVARENTEAFF.

This chain joins TRBV12-3 or TRBV12-4 and TRBJ2-1; 15 bases match TRBD2. The CDR3 covers 16 residues. The J segment lost 9 bases and the V segment lost 4 bases, leaving 7 bases of the junction unmatched. Here the CDR3 reads CASSSPGLAGGSEQFF. CDR3 bases: TGTGCCAGCAGTTCCCCGGGACTAGCGGGAGGCAGTGAGCAGTTCTTC.

The chain uses TRBV18 and TRBJ1-2; D is undetermined. V lost 3 bases, J lost 2 bases, and 10 bases lay in between. The CDR3 is 14 amino acids. The V gene's germline CDR1 is KGHSH and CDR2 LQKENI. CDR3 sequence (DNA): TGTGCCAGCTCACCCGGACGGGAGAACTATGGCTACACCTTC. As protein: CASSPGRENYGYTF.

This clonotype turned up a few times. This sequence joins TRBV14 and TRBJ2-3; D is unresolved. Germline CDR1 reads SGHDN; CDR2 reads FVKESK. The CDR3 length is 13 residues. Trimming removed 0 bases at V and 6 bases at J, with 7 bases between. The CDR3 loop is CASSQDLGDTQYF. In nucleotides, the CDR3 is TGTGCCAGCAGCCAAGATCTTGGTGATACGCAGTATTTT.

The CDR3 sequence is CASSPLAVDTGELFF. The CDR3 coding sequence is TGTGCCAGCTCACCACTAGCGGTGGATACCGGGGAGCTGTTTTTT. The rearrangement joins TRBV18 to TRBJ2-2; a possible D gene is TRBD2 (6 bases). Trimming removed 1 base from V and 5 bases from J, with 11 bases in between. The V gene's germline CDR1 is KGHSH and CDR2 LQKENI. The CDR3 extends over 15 amino acids.